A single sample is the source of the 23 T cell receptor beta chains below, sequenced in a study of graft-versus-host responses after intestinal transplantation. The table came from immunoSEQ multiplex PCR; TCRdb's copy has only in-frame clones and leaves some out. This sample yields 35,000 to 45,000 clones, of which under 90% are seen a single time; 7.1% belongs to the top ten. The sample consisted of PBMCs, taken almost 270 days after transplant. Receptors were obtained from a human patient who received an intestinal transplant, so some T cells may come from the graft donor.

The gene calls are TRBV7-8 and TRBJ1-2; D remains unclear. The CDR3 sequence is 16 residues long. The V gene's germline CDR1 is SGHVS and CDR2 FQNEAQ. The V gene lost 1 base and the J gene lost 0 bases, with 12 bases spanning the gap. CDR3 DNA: TGTGCCAGCAGCTTAGTAGCTGCGCACACTAACTATGGCTACACCTTC. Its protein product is CASSLVAAHTNYGYTF.

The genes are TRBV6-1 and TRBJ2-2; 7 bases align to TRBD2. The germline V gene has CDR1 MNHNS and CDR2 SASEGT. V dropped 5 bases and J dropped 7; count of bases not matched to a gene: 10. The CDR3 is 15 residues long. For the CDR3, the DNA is TGTGCCAGCAGTTTCGTACAGCGGGGCGGCGGGGAGCTGTTTTTT. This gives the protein CASSFVQRGGGELFF.

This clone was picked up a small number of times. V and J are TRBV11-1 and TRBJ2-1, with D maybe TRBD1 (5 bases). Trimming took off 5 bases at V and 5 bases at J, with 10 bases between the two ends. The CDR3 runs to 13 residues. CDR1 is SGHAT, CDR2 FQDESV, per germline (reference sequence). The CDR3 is CASSARVNNEQFF. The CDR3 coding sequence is TGTGCCAGCAGCGCCAGGGTTAACAATGAGCAGTTCTTC.

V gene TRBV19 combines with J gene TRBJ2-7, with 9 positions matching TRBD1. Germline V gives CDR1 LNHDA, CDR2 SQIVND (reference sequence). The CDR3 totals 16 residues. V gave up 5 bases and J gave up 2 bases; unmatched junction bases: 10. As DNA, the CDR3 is TGTGCCAGTAGTCACACTCCGGGACAGGGCGCCTACGAGCAGTACTTC. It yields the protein CASSHTPGQGAYEQYF. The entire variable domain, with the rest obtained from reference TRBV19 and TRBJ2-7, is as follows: DGGITQSPKYLFRKEGQNVTLSCEQNLNHDAMYWYRQDPGQGLRLIYYSQIVNDFQKGDIAEGYSVSREKKESFPLTVTSAQKNPTAFYLCASSHTPGQGAYEQYFGPGTRLTVT.

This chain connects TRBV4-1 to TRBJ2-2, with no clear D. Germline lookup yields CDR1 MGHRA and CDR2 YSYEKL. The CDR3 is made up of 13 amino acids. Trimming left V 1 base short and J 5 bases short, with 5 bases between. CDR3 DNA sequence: TGCGCCAGCAGCCAAGGTTCTACCGGGGAGCTGTTTTTT. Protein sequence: CASSQGSTGELFF.

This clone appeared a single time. The DNA for the CDR3 is TGTGCCAGCAGCTTAGCCGGACAGGGAACCACCGGGGAGCTGTTTTTT. Translating it yields CASSLAGQGTTGELFF. The chain couples TRBV7-9 to TRBJ2-2; 8 bases line up with TRBD1. The V segment lost 0 bases and the J segment 4 bases; nucleotides outside the gene matches: 4. This CDR3 is 16 amino acids long. Germline V gene data show CDR1 as SEHNR and CDR2 as FQNEAQ (reference sequence).

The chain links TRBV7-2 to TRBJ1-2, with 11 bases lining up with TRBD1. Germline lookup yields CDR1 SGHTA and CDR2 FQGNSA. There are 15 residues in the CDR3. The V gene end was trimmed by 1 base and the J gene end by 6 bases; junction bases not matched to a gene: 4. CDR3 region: CASSLEGTGGHGYTF. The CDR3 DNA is TGTGCCAGCAGCTTAGAGGGGACAGGGGGACATGGCTACACCTTC.

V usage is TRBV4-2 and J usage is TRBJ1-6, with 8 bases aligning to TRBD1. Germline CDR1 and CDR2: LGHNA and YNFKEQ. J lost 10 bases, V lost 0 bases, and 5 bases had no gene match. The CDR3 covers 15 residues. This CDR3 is CASSQEAGGNSPLHF. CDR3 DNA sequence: TGTGCCAGCAGCCAAGAAGCAGGGGGCAACTCACCCCTCCACTTT.

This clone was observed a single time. CDR3 nucleotide sequence: TGTGCCTGGAGCGACCACCCGGGGGGCCCCTACAATGAGCAGTTCTTC. Protein: CAWSDHPGGPYNEQFF. The gene calls are TRBV30 and TRBJ2-1; weak D call: TRBD2 (7 bases). CDR1 is GTSNPN, CDR2 SVGIG, per germline (reference sequence). V lost 3 bases and J 2 bases, leaving 17 bases between the germline ends. The CDR3 spans 16 residues.

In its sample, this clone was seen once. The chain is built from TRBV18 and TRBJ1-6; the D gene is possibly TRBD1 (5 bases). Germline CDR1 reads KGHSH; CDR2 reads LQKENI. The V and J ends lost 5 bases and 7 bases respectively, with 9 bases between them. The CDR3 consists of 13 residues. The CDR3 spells CASSLGDNSPLHF. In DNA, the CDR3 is TGTGCCAGCTCATTGGGGGACAATTCACCCCTCCACTTT.

The CDR3 loop reads CASSPFAYGYTF. The CDR3 DNA is TGTGCCAGCAGTCCGTTCGCGTATGGCTACACCTTC. The V call is TRBV6-1, the J call TRBJ1-2; D unclear. Germline-derived CDR1 and CDR2 are MNHNS and SASEGT. The CDR3 loop spans 12 amino acids. V was trimmed by 5 bases and J by 5 bases, leaving 9 bases between them.

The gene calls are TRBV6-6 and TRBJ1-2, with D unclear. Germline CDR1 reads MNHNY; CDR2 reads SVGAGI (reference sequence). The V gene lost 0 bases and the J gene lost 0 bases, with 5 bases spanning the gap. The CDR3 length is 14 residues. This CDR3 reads CASSYSAANYGYTF. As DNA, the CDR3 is TGTGCCAGCAGTTACTCAGCAGCTAACTATGGCTACACCTTC.

CDR3 coding DNA: TGTGCCAGCAGCGCGCTGGTGGGGGAGCTGTTTTTT. This sequence encodes CASSALVGELFF. The chain carries TRBV5-6 and TRBJ2-2; D unclear. CDR1 SGHDT and CDR2 YYEEEE come from the germline V gene. Trimming removed 4 bases from V and 8 bases from J, with 9 bases in between. This CDR3 comprises 12 residues. The complete variable domain, with remaining parts taken from reference TRBV5-6 and TRBJ2-2, reads DAGVTQSPTHLIKTRGQQVTLRCSPKSGHDTVSWYQQALGQGPQFIFQYYEEEERQRGNFPDRFSGHQFPNYSSELNVNALLLGDSALYLCASSALVGELFFGEGSRLTVL.

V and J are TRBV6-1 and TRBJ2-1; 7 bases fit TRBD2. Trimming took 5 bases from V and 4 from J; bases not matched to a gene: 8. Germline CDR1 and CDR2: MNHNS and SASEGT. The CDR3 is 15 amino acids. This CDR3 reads CASSPQRGLYNEQFF. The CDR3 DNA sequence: TGTGCCAGCAGTCCACAGCGGGGCCTATACAATGAGCAGTTCTTC.

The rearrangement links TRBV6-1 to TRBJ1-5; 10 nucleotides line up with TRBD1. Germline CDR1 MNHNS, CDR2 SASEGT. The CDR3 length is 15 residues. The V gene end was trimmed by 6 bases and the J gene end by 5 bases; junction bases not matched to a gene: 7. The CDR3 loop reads CASRAGTGVDQPQHF. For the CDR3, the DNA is TGTGCCAGCAGGGCTGGGACAGGGGTCGATCAGCCCCAGCATTTT.

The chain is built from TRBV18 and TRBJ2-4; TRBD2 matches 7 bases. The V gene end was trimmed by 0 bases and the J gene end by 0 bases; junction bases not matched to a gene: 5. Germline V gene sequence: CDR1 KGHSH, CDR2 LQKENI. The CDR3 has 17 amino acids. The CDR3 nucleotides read TGTGCCAGCTCACCACCGGGGGGGATATTAGCCAAAAACATTCAGTACTTC. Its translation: CASSPPGGILAKNIQYF.

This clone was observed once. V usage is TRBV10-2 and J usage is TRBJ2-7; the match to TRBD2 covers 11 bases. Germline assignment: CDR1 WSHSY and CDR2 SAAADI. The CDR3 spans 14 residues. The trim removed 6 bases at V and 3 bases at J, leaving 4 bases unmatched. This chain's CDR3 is CASRVGLADYEQYF. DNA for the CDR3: TGCGCCAGCAGGGTGGGACTAGCGGACTACGAGCAGTACTTC.

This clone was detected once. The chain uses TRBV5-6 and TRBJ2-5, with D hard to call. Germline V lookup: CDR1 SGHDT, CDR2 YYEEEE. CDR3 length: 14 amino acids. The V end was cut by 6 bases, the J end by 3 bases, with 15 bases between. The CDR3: CASTNFPTKETQYF. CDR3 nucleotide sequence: TGTGCCAGCACCAACTTCCCAACTAAAGAGACCCAGTACTTC.

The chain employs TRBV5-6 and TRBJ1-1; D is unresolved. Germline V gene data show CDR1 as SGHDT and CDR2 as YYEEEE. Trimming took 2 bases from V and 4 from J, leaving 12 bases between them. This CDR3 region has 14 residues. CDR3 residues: CASSFADWPTEAFF. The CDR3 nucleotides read TGTGCCAGCAGCTTCGCGGACTGGCCCACTGAAGCTTTCTTT.

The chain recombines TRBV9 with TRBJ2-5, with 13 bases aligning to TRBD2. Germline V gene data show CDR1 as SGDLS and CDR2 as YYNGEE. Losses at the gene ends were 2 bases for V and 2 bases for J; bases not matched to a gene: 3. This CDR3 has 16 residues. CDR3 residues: CASSVGLAGVQETQYF. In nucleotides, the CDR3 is TGTGCCAGCAGCGTTGGACTAGCGGGGGTACAAGAGACCCAGTACTTC.

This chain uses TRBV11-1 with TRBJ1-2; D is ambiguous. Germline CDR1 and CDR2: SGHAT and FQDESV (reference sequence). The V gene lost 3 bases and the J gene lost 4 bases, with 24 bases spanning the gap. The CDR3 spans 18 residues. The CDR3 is CASSLEGSGGDGSYGYTF. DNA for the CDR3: TGTGCCAGCAGCTTGGAAGGGTCGGGAGGAGACGGATCCTATGGCTACACCTTC.

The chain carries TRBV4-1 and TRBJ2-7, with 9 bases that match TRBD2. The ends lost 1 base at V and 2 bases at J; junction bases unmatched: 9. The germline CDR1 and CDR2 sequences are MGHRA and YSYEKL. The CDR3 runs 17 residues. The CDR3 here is CASSQGAPAGGTYEQYF. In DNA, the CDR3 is TGCGCCAGCAGCCAAGGAGCCCCAGCGGGGGGAACCTACGAGCAGTACTTC.

As DNA, the CDR3 is TGTGCCAGCAGTGCTGACAGGAACACTGAAGCTTTCTTT. It yields the protein CASSADRNTEAFF. This chain links TRBV6-1 with TRBJ1-1; a weak D match, TRBD1 (5 bases). V lost 4 bases to trimming and J lost 1 base, with 7 bases between them. This CDR3 comprises 13 residues. The germline V gene has CDR1 MNHNS and CDR2 SASEGT.